The clone carrying this T cell receptor (beta chain) was detected many times. The sample originates from a study of T cells in Graves' hyperthyroidism and ophthalmopathy. This CDR3 spans 15 amino acids. Per germline, CDR1 DFQATT and CDR2 SNEGSKA (reference sequence). V lost 1 base to trimming and J lost 3 bases, with 15 bases between them. Amplification yielded TCR beta CDR3 regions, with RNA transcripts as the source. HTBI primers were the set used in a first-round RT-PCR of the TCR CDR3. TCRdb processed the multiplex PCR reads anew with MiXCR; each CDR3 protein has one entry. The data contain approximately 480,000 distinct CDR3 sequences, less than 25% of them seen just once; the ten biggest clones take up around 27%.

The receptor was isolated from a man between 18 and 35 years old with Graves' hyperthyroidism. The chain joins TRBV20-1 to TRBJ1-2; the D gene is possibly TRBD1 (5 bases). Sequencing used blood. The CDR3 is CSARGPPGRHYGYTF. Here the CDR3 DNA reads TGCAGTGCTAGAGGGCCACCGGGACGCCACTATGGCTACACCTTC.